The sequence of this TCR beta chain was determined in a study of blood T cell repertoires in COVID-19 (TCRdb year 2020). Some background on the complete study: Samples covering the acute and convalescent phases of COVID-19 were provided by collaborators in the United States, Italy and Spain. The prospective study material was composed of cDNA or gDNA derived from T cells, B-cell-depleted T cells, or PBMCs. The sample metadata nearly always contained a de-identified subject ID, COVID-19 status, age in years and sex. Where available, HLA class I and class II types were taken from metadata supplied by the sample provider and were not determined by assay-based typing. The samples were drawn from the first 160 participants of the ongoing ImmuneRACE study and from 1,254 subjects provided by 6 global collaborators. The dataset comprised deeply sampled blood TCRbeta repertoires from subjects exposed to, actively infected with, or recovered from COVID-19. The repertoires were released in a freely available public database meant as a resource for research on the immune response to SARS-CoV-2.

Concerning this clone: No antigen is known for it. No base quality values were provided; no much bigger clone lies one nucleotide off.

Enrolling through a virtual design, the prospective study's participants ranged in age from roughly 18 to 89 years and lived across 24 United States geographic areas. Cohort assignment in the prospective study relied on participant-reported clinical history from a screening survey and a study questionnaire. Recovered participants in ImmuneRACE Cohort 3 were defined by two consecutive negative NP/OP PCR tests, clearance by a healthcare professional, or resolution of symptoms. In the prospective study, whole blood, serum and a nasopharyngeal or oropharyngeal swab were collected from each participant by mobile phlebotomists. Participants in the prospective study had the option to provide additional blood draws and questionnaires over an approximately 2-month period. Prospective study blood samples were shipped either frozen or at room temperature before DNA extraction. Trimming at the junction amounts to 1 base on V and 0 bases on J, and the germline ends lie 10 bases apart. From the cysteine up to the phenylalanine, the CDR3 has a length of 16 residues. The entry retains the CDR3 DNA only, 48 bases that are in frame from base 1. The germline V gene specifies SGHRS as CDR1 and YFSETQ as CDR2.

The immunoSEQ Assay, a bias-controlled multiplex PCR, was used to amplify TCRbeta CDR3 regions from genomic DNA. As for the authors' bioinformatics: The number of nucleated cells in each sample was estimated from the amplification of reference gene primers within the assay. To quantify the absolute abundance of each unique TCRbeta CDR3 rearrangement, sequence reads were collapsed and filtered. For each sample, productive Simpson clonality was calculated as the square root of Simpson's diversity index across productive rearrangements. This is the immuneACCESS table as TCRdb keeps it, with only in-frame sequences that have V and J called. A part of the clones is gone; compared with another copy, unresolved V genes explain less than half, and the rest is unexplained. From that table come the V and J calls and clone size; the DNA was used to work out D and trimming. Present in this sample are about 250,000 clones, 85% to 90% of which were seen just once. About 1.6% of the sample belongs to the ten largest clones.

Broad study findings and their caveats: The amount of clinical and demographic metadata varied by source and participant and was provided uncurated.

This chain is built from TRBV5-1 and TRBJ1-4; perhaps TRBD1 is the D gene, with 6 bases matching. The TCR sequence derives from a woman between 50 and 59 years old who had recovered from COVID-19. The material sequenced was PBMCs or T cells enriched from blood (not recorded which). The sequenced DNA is TGCGCCAGCAGCTTGACAGGGACCGCAACTAATGAAAAACTGTTTTTT. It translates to CASSLTGTATNEKLFF.